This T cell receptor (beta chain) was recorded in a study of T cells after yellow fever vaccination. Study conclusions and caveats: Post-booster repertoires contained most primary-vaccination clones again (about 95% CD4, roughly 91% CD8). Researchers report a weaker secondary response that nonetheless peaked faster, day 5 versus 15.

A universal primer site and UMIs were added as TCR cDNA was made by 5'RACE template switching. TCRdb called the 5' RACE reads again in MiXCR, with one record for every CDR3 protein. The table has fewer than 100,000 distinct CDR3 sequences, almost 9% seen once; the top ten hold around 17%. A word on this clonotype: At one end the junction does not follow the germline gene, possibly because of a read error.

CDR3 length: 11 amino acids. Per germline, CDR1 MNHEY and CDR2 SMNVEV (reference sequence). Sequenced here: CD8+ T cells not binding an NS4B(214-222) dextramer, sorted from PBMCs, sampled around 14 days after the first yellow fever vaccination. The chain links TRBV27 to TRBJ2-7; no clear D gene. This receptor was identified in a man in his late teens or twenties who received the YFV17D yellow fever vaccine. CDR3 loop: CASSWYGEQNF. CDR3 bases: TGTGCCAGCAGTTGGTACGGTGAGCAGAACTTC.